This T cell receptor (beta chain) was sequenced during a study of cytomegalovirus exposure and HLA in healthy donors. Study-level points and caveats: HLA alleles were associated with some 16,000 TCR beta sequences in a later analysis at 0.05 false discovery rate. Investigators reported approximately 170 TCR beta chains as tied to cytomegalovirus.

Worth noting for this clone: Its antigen is unknown.

Both 60 Vbeta primers and 13 Jbeta primers went into the PCR. Assay: immunoSEQ multiplex PCR; the TCRdb copy retains only in-frame clones and omits some. The sample has about 150,000 clones; 65% to 80% are singletons. Material: PBMCs. The clonotype comes from a woman aged 35 to 49 in good health and CMV-seronegative.

CDR3 DNA: TGTGCCTGGAGTGCCCTCCTACAGGGGTATGGCTACACCTTC. Translating gives CAWSALLQGYGYTF. The J gene is TRBJ1-2, the V gene TRBV30, with TRBD1 matching 7 bases. Germline values: CDR1 GTSNPN, CDR2 SVGIG (reference sequence). V trimming: 1 base; J trimming: 5 bases; junction bases outside the gene matches: 7. CDR3 size: 14 residues. Full variable domain (rest looked up from reference TRBV30 and TRBJ1-2): SQTIHQWPATLVQPVGSPLSLECTVEGTSNPNLYWYRQAAGRGLQLLFYSVGIGQISSEVPQNLSASRPQDRQFILSSKKLLLSDSGFYLCAWSALLQGYGYTFGSGTRLTVV.